This entry lists 15 T cell receptor beta chains sequenced from one sample in a study of T cell repertoires in cytomegalovirus infection. For these TCRs, the target antigens are not known. Each CDR3 protein gets one entry after TCRdb re-called the reads with MiXCR. The top ten hold approximately 26% of the sample, which has roughly 51,000 distinct CDR3 sequences, around 18% seen once. Sequencing was performed on CD8+ T cells from cultured PBMCs, taken from culture after CMV antigen stimulation. Receptor source: a human donor in good health (CMV status not recorded). Some clones in this sample may be carry-over from other donors' samples.

This clonotype was seen a few times. The V gene is TRBV7-6, the J gene TRBJ1-1; TRBD1 matches 7 bases. Looked up from germline, CDR1 is SGHVS and CDR2 is FNYEAQ. J was trimmed by 8 bases and V by 1 base; bases with no gene match: 7. The CDR3 consists of 14 residues. The CDR3 region is CASSLERGPREAFF. The CDR3 coding sequence is TGTGCCAGCAGCTTAGAAAGGGGGCCAAGGGAAGCTTTCTTT.

This chain uses TRBV7-2 with TRBJ1-1, with D unresolved. Per the germline V gene, CDR1 is SGHTA and CDR2 is FQGNSA. This CDR3 is built from 13 residues. V lost 5 bases, J lost 4 bases, and 11 bases lay in between. The CDR3 loop reads CASSNWGATEAFF. The DNA for the CDR3 is TGTGCCAGCAGCAACTGGGGAGCCACTGAAGCTTTCTTT.

This sequence joins TRBV7-2 and TRBJ2-1; 7 nucleotides match TRBD1. The junction had 7 bases not matched to a gene; V was cut back by 5 bases and J by 3 bases. The CDR3 covers 15 residues. Germline CDR1 is SGHTA and CDR2 is FQGNSA. The CDR3 DNA is TGTGCCAGCAGCCCGACCGGGACAGACTACAATGAGCAGTTCTTC. Its translation is CASSPTGTDYNEQFF.

This clonotype was recorded many times. V is TRBV9 and J is TRBJ2-1, with 11 bases aligning to TRBD2. V was pared by 3 bases and J by 5 bases, with 10 bases of the junction left unmatched. Germline values: CDR1 SGDLS, CDR2 YYNGEE. The CDR3 consists of 17 residues. This CDR3 is CASSGGAGTSGHNEQFF. As DNA, the CDR3 is TGTGCCAGCAGCGGAGGGGCCGGGACTAGCGGCCACAATGAGCAGTTCTTC.

This clonotype was counted at least ten times. The rearrangement joins TRBV7-2 to TRBJ2-5, with TRBD2 matching 8 bases. The V segment lost 1 base and the J segment 2 bases; nucleotides outside the gene matches: 6. The germline gives CDR1 SGHTA, CDR2 FQGNSA. The CDR3 has 16 residues. The CDR3 region is CASSLGGSGNQETQYF. For the CDR3, the DNA is TGTGCCAGCAGCTTAGGAGGTAGCGGGAATCAAGAGACCCAGTACTTC.

This clonotype came up a few times. CDR3 nucleotides: TGTGCCAGCAGTCCAGAGCGGGGGGGCTCCGGGGAGCTGTTTTTT. It specifies CASSPERGGSGELFF. The gene calls are TRBV12-3 or TRBV12-4 and TRBJ2-2; TRBD2 aligns across 10 bases. This CDR3 region has 15 residues. V trimming: 5 bases; J trimming: 6 bases; junction bases outside the gene matches: 6.

In its sample, this clonotype is medium-sized (0.01 to 0.1%). The V and J genes are TRBV7-8 and TRBJ2-1; either TRBD1 or TRBD2 may fit D (6 bases each). Looked up from germline, CDR1 is SGHVS and CDR2 is FQNEAQ. The V gene lost 6 bases and the J gene lost 8 bases, with 17 bases spanning the gap. The CDR3 loop spans 14 amino acids. DNA for the CDR3: TGTGCCAGCAGTCGGACGCAGGGGACTGATGAGCAGTTCTTC. Its protein is CASSRTQGTDEQFF.

This clonotype turned up a few times. The gene calls are TRBV7-2 and TRBJ2-1; 11 bases fit TRBD2. V was pared by 1 base and J by 15 bases, with 11 bases of the junction left unmatched. This CDR3 is 15 amino acids long. CDR1 is SGHTA and CDR2 is FQGNSA in the germline V gene. CDR3 residues: CASSLEGTSGRIRFF. Written as DNA, the CDR3 is TGTGCCAGCAGCTTAGAAGGGACTAGCGGTAGGATTCGGTTCTTC.

This clonotype showed up just a few times. The V call is TRBV7-3, the J call TRBJ2-1, with D maybe TRBD1 (7 bases). Trimming took off 3 bases at V and 0 bases at J, with 9 bases between the two ends. The germline CDR1 and CDR2 sequences are SGHTA and FQGTGA. This CDR3 is 15 amino acids long. This chain's CDR3 is CASSLRDSSYNEQFF. The DNA for the CDR3 is TGTGCCAGCAGCTTGCGGGACAGCTCCTACAATGAGCAGTTCTTC.

CDR3: CAISERDSPFNEQFF. In DNA form, the CDR3 reads TGTGCCATCAGTGAGAGGGACAGTCCATTTAATGAGCAGTTCTTC. The rearrangement joins TRBV10-3 to TRBJ2-1; 7 nucleotides align to TRBD1. This CDR3 region has 15 residues. Germline CDR1 is ENHRY and CDR2 is SYGVKD. With V trimmed by 2 bases and J by 7 bases, 8 bases remained unmatched.

Many counts were recorded for this clonotype. The V call is TRBV7-9, the J call TRBJ2-7; unclear D gene. Trimming removed 1 base from V and 6 bases from J, with 10 bases in between. The germline CDR1 and CDR2 sequences are SEHNR and FQNEAQ (reference sequence). This CDR3 is 13 amino acids long. CDR3 DNA: TGTGCCAGCAGCTTAGAAAGATCGGCCGAGCAGTACTTC. It is translated as CASSLERSAEQYF.

This clonotype was counted many times. The V and J genes are TRBV6-2 or TRBV6-3 and TRBJ1-1, with D possibly TRBD1 on 6 matching bases. CDR3 length: 14 residues. Germline V gene data show CDR1 as MNHEY and CDR2 as SVGEGT. The germline V and J ends were trimmed by 4 bases and 3 bases, with 12 bases remaining between them. The CDR3 bases are TGTGCCAGCAGTTGGTCAGGGGTTTACACTGAAGCTTTCTTT. Amino acids: CASSWSGVYTEAFF.

The genes are TRBV15 and TRBJ2-1; D is possibly TRBD1 or TRBD2 (5 bases each). With 3 bases removed from V and 8 bases from J, the gap between germline ends came to 14 bases. The length of the CDR3 is 14 residues. Germline V gives CDR1 LNHNV, CDR2 YYDKDF (reference sequence). The CDR3 sequence is CATSSTWRGDEQFF. The DNA of the CDR3 is TGTGCCACCAGCAGCACCTGGAGAGGGGATGAGCAGTTCTTC.

V usage is TRBV6-2 or TRBV6-3 and J usage is TRBJ2-1; D not resolved. This CDR3 is 14 amino acids long. Deletions cut 11 bases from V and 0 bases from J, with 14 bases between. Per the germline V gene, CDR1 is MNHEY and CDR2 is SVGEGT. The CDR3 here is CARKKLSSYNEQFF. The CDR3 DNA sequence: TGTGCCCGCAAAAAGCTGAGCTCCTACAATGAGCAGTTCTTC.

This chain connects TRBV11-2 to TRBJ2-7, with 8 bases matching TRBD1. Germline CDR1 reads SGHAT; CDR2 reads FQNNGV. CDR3 length: 15 residues. J was trimmed by 4 bases and V by 7 bases; bases with no gene match: 12. The CDR3 loop reads CASTLRRDRTYEQYF. CDR3 bases: TGTGCCAGCACCCTCCGCCGGGACAGGACATACGAGCAGTACTTC.